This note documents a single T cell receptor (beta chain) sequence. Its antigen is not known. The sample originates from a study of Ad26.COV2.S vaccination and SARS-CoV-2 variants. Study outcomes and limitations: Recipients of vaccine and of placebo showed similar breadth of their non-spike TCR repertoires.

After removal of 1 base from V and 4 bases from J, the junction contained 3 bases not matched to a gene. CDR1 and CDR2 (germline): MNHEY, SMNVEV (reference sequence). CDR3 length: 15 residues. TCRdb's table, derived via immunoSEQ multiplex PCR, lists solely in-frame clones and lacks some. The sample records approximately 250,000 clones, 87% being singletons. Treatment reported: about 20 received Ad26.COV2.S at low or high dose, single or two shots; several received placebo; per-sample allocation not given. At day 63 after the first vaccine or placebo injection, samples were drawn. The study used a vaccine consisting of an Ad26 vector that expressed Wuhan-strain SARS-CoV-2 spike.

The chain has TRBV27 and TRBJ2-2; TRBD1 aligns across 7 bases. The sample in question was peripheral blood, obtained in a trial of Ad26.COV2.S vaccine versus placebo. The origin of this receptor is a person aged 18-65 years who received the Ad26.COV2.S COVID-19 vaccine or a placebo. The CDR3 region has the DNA TGTGCCAGCAGTTTATGGGACAGCTCCACCGGGGAGCTGTTTTTT. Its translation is CASSLWDSSTGELFF.